This T cell receptor beta chain was captured in a study of cytomegalovirus exposure and HLA in healthy donors. Across the whole study: The Caucasian-associated ancestry cluster contained more than 75% of the 398 genotyped donors. Study findings and constraints: In vitro checks showed that a few CMV-associated chains really do target CMV antigens. Accurate predictions that matched the HLA-A and HLA-B alleles of most subjects were reportedly made from TCR beta sequences.

Germline V CDR1 and CDR2: SQVTM, ANQGSEA. The length of the CDR3 is 13 residues. V lost 0 bases and J 4 bases, leaving 7 bases between the germline ends. On this clone itself: Its specificity is unknown.

The PCR employed 60 Vbeta primers together with 13 Jbeta primers. Profiling relied on immunoSEQ multiplex PCR, and the TCRdb table lists in-frame clones only, not all of them. Of 120,000 to 150,000 clones in the sample, over 75% are singletons; the top ten hold roughly 2.2%. The clonotype was recovered from a man aged 25-40 years in good health and CMV-seronegative. The chain couples TRBV29-1 to TRBJ1-3; no firm D call. Sequencing was performed on PBMCs. The CDR3 protein is CSVEDGQGNTIYF. DNA of the CDR3: TGCAGCGTTGAAGATGGGCAGGGAAACACCATATATTTT. The complete variable domain, with remaining parts taken from reference TRBV29-1 and TRBJ1-3, reads SAVISQKPSRDICQRGTSLTIQCQVDSQVTMMFWYRQQPGQSLTLIATANQGSEATYESGFVIDKFPISRPNLTFSTLTVSNMSPEDSSIYLCSVEDGQGNTIYFGEGSWLTVV.